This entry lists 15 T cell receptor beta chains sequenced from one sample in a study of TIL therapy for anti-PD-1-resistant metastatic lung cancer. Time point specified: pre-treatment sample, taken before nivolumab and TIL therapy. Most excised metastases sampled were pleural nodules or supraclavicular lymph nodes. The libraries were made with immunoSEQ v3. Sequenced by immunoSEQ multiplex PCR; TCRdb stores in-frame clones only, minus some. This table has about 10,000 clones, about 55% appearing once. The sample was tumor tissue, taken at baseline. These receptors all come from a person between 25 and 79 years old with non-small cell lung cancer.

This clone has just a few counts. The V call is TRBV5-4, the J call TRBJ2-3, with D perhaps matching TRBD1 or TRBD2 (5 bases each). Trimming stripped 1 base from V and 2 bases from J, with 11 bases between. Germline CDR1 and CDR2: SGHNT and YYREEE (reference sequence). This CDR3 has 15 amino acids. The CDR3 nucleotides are TGTGCCAGCAGCTTGCAACTGGGGGTCACAGATACGCAGTATTTT. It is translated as CASSLQLGVTDTQYF.

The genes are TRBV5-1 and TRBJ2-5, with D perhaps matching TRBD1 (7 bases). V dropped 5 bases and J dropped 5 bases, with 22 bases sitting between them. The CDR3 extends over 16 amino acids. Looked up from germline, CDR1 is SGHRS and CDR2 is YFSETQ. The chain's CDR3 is CASSGGRGGGVETQYF. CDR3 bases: TGCGCCAGCAGTGGGGGCCGTGGAGGGGGCGTGGAGACCCAGTACTTC.

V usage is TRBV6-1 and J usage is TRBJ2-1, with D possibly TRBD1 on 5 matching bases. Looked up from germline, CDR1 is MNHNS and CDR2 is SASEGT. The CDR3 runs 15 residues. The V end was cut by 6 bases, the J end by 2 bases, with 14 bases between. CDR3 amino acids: CASSRSRAPYNEQFF. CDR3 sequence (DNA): TGTGCCAGCAGCAGAAGCAGGGCTCCCTACAATGAGCAGTTCTTC.

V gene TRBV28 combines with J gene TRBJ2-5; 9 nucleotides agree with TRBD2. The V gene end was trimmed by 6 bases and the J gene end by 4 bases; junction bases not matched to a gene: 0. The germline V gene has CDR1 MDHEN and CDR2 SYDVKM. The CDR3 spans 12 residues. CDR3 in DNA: TGTGCCAGCAGGACTAGCGGAGAGACCCAGTACTTC. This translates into CASRTSGETQYF.

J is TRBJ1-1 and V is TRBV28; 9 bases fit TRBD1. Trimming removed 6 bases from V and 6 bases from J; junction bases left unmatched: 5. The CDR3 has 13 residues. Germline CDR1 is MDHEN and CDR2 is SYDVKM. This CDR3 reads CASRLQGAPEAFF. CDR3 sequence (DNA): TGTGCCAGCAGGCTACAGGGGGCCCCTGAAGCTTTCTTT.

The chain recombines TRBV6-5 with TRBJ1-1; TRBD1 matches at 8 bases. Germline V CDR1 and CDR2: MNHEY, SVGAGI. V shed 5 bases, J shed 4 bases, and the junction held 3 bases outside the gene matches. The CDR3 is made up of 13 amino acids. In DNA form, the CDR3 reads TGTGCCAGCAGTCGGGACAGGCTCACTGAAGCTTTCTTT. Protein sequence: CASSRDRLTEAFF.

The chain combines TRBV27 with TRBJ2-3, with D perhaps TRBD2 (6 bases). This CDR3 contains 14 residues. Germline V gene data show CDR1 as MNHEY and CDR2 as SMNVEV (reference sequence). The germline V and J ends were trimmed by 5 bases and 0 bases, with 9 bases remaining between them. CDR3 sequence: CASSGGISTDTQYF. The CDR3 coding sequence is TGTGCCAGCAGTGGGGGGATTAGCACAGATACGCAGTATTTT.

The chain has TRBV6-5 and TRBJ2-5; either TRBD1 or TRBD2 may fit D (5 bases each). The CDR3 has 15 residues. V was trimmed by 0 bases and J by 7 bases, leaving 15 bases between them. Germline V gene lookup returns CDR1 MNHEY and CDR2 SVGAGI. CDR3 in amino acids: CASSYSGTGDRTQYF. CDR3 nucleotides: TGTGCCAGCAGTTACTCAGGGACCGGCGACAGGACCCAGTACTTC.

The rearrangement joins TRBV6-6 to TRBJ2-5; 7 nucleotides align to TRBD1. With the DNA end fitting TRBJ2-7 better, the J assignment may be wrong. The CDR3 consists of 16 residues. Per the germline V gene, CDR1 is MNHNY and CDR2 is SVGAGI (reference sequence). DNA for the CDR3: TGTGCCAGCAGCCACCCGGGACAGCAACTCTCCTACGAGCAGTACTTC. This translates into CASSHPGQQLSYEQYF.

The CDR3 nucleotides read TGTGCCAGCAGCGCTAGCGGGGCTAGAGAGACCCAGTACTTC. Translated: CASSASGARETQYF. The chain joins TRBV11-2 to TRBJ2-5; TRBD2 matches 9 bases. This CDR3 has 14 amino acids. V lost 5 bases and J lost 4; bases outside the gene matches: 5. Germline-derived CDR1 and CDR2 are SGHAT and FQNNGV.

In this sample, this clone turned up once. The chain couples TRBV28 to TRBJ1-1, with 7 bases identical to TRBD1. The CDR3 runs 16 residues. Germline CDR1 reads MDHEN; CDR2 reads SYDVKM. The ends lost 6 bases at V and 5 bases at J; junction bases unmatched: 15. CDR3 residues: CASRFLTGAGQTEAFF. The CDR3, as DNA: TGTGCCAGCAGATTCCTCACAGGGGCCGGTCAGACTGAAGCTTTCTTT.

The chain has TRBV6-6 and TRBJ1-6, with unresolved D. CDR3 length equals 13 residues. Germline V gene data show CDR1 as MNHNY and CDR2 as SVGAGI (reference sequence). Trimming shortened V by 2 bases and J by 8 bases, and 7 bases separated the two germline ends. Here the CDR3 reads CASSYRRDSPLHF. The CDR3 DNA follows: TGTGCCAGCAGTTACCGTAGGGATTCACCCCTCCACTTT.

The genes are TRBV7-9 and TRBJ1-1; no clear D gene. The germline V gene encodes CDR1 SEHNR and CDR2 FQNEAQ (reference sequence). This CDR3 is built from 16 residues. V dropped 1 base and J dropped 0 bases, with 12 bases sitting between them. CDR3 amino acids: CASSLEVGGMNTEAFF. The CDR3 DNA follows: TGTGCCAGCAGCTTAGAGGTGGGAGGCATGAACACTGAAGCTTTCTTT.

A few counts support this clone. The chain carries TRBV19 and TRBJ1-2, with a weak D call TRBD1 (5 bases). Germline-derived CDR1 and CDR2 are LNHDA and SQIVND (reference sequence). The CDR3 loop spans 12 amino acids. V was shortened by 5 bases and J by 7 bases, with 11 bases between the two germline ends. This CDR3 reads CASSQGSVGYTF. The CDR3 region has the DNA TGTGCCAGTAGTCAGGGTTCGGTTGGCTACACCTTC.

This CDR3 reads CASSPQGTNEKLFF. The CDR3 bases are TGTGCCAGCTCACCCCAGGGGACTAATGAAAAACTGTTTTTT. The chain employs TRBV18 and TRBJ1-4; tentative D call: TRBD1 (6 bases). Germline CDR1 is KGHSH and CDR2 is LQKENI. The CDR3 extends over 14 amino acids. V was trimmed by 3 bases and J by 2 bases, leaving 7 bases between them.